This T cell receptor beta chain is from a study of metastatic and nonmetastatic thyroid tumors. Study information: Across peripheral blood and tumor or nodule tissue samples taken from malignant and benign thyroid patients, the repertoires were compared with one another.

Germline loops: CDR1 DFQATT, CDR2 SNEGSKA (reference sequence). Trimming took off 4 bases at V and 5 bases at J, with 11 bases between the two ends. CDR3 length: 12 residues. Whole-study findings and limits: In both blood and tumor samples, TCR beta diversity was reported significantly higher for malignant than benign nodules.

Every patient was untreated before thyroid surgery. The table lists this clone with many counts. Antigen specificity is unknown. Per the original data handling: The study built a papillary thyroid cancer distant-metastasis classifier from CDR3 differences across clinicopathological groups. With MiXCR, TCRdb reprocessed the PCR reads. The V and J calls come from TCRdb's annotation, not from the publication. The sample comprises about 16,000 clones, about a sixth of which are singletons, and roughly 17% rests with the top ten. This clonotype was obtained from a female donor with papillary thyroid cancer or a benign thyroid nodule (not recorded which). Some clones in this sample may be carry-over from other donors' samples. Sequencing was carried out using blood. The chain employs TRBV20-1 and TRBJ2-5; the D gene is possibly TRBD2 (5 bases). The CDR3 coding sequence is TGCAGTGCTAAAACTAGGTTCGAGACCCAGTACTTC. It encodes CSAKTRFETQYF.